A single sample gave rise to the 8 T cell receptor beta chains below, sequenced in a study of control samples from healthy donors and cancer patients. Sequenced by immunoSEQ multiplex PCR; TCRdb stores in-frame clones only, minus some. The sample yields roughly 59,000 clones, approximately 92% seen once. Sequences were obtained from PBMCs. These receptors all come from a man aged 40-49 years with colorectal cancer.

The chain recombines TRBV27 with TRBJ1-5; D gene unclear. V lost 5 bases and J 3 bases, leaving 14 bases between the germline ends. This CDR3 is 15 amino acids long. The V gene's germline CDR1 is MNHEY and CDR2 SMNVEV (reference sequence). The CDR3 loop is CASSRGSADNQPQHF. CDR3 DNA: TGTGCCAGCAGTCGTGGTTCGGCAGACAATCAGCCCCAGCATTTT.

V is TRBV6-2 or TRBV6-3 and J is TRBJ2-7; D not certain. V was trimmed by 4 bases and J by 3 bases, leaving 7 bases between them. The CDR3 extends over 12 amino acids. The germline gives CDR1 MNHEY, CDR2 SVGEGT. CDR3 bases: TGTGCCAGCAGTTTCCCGAGCTACGAGCAGTACTTC. Its protein product is CASSFPSYEQYF.

This chain joins TRBV5-1 and TRBJ1-3; D ambiguous. The V end was cut by 0 bases, the J end by 0 bases, with 13 bases between. Germline CDR1 reads SGHRS; CDR2 reads YFSETQ. This CDR3 is built from 17 residues. The DNA for the CDR3 is TGCGCCAGCAGCTTGGGGTCGGGTCAGCTCTCTGGAAACACCATATATTTT. Translating gives CASSLGSGQLSGNTIYF.

The chain employs TRBV7-8 and TRBJ1-5, with a tentative D call TRBD1 (5 bases). The germline V and J ends were trimmed by 5 bases and 2 bases, with 13 bases remaining between them. CDR1 and CDR2 (germline): SGHVS, FQNEAQ. There are 15 residues in the CDR3. The CDR3 bases are TGTGCCAGCAGCCCCCACCCGGGGGGCAATCAGCCCCAGCATTTT. Its translation is CASSPHPGGNQPQHF.

The CDR3 is CASSLPDSGNTIYF. CDR3 sequence (DNA): TGTGCCAGTAGTCTCCCAGACTCTGGAAACACCATATATTTT. This sequence joins TRBV19 and TRBJ1-3; D is unclear. Germline CDR1 reads LNHDA; CDR2 reads SQIVND (reference sequence). The CDR3 runs 14 residues. V was cut by 5 bases and J by 0 bases, with 8 bases left in between.

V usage is TRBV21-1 and J usage is TRBJ1-5; TRBD1 was called by the table and not checked on the DNA. TRBV21-1 is a pseudogene locus. The CDR3 is 15 amino acids. The CDR3 sequence is CASIKNRGWNQPQHF. CDR3 coding DNA: TGTGCCAGCATCAAAAACAGGGGATGGAATCAGCCCCAGCATTTT.

The chain is built from TRBV6-5 and TRBJ2-1, with TRBD2 matching over 12 bases. In germline, CDR1 is MNHEY, CDR2 SVGAGI. CDR3 length: 15 amino acids. V gave up 8 bases and J gave up 8 bases; unmatched junction bases: 10. As DNA, the CDR3 is TGTGCCAGCGCTATTACTAGCGGGGGGTATCATGAGCAGTTCTTC. Its translation is CASAITSGGYHEQFF.

The V call is TRBV5-4, the J call TRBJ1-3, with D uncertain. V was clipped by 2 bases and J by 3 bases, with 6 bases between them. Germline-derived CDR1 and CDR2 are SGHNT and YYREEE (reference sequence). There are 13 residues in the CDR3. CDR3 sequence: CASSFYGGNTIYF. The CDR3, as DNA: TGTGCCAGCAGCTTCTACGGTGGAAACACCATATATTTT. Together with reference TRBV5-4 and TRBJ1-3, the CDR3 gives the full variable domain: ETGVTQSPTHLIKTRGQQVTLRCSSQSGHNTVSWYQQALGQGPQFIFQYYREEENGRGNFPPRFSGLQFPNYSSELNVNALELDDSALYLCASSFYGGNTIYFGEGSWLTVV.